Listed below are T cell receptor beta chains from one sample, sequenced in a study of T cells in Graves' hyperthyroidism and ophthalmopathy. TCRdb passed the multiplex PCR reads through MiXCR, listing each CDR3 protein once. The data hold over 650,000 distinct CDR3 sequences, with about a sixth observed a single time. The sequenced sample consisted of blood. The receptors stem from a young man with Graves' hyperthyroidism. Each CDR3 is given with its conserved first and last residue. Each record gives: J gene, clone size, D gene, V gene, CDR3 DNA, CDR3 protein. The D gene is left open where the match is weak. Clone size is shown for a subset of rows, as once, few, many or a class of expanded clone.

TRBJ2-7 many NA TRBV10-3 TGTGCCATCAGTGAGTCTTCCTACGAGCAGTACTTC CAISESSYEQYF
TRBJ2-7 few NA TRBV7-8 TGTGCCAGCAGCTTTCTGTCGGAGTCCTACGAGCAGTACTTC CASSFLSESYEQYF
TRBJ2-2 many NA TRBV27 TGTGCCAGCAGTTTGTTAGGGGCTTCCACCGGGGAGCTGTTTTTT CASSLLGASTGELFF
TRBJ2-7 few NA TRBV14 TGTGCCAGCAGCCCAGGGACATACTCATCCTACGAGCAGTACTTC CASSPGTYSSYEQYF
TRBJ2-5 many TRBD1 TRBV7-8 TGTGCCAGCAGCTCCCGGGACAGGGATATGAAGACCCAGTACTTC CASSSRDRDMKTQYF
TRBJ2-3 NA TRBD2 TRBV27 TGTGCCAGCAGACTGTCAAGGAGACTAGCGGGAGGGCGAGATACGCAGTATTTT CASRLSRRLAGGRDTQYF
TRBJ1-1 many TRBD1 TRBV12-3/TRBV12-4 TGTGCCAGCAGCCGGGAGGGACAGAGAGGAACTGAAGCTTTCTTT CASSREGQRGTEAFF
TRBJ2-7 many NA TRBV2 TGTGCCAGCAGGACAGGCCGAATGTCCTACGAGCAGTACTTC CASRTGRMSYEQYF
TRBJ2-1 NA TRBD2 TRBV9 TGTGCCAGCAGCGTAGGAATACTAGCGGGGAACAATGAGCAGTTCTTC CASSVGILAGNNEQFF
TRBJ2-1 NA NA TRBV7-2 TGTGCCAGCAGCTTAGAGAGCTGGAGCTGGAATGAGCAGTTCTTC CASSLESWSWNEQFF
TRBJ2-6 many NA TRBV30 TGTGCCTGGAGACCCTCTGGGGCCAACGTCCTGACTTTC CAWRPSGANVLTF
TRBJ2-1 few NA TRBV19 TGTGCCAGTAGTATAGAGACTACGGATGAGCAGTTCTTC CASSIETTDEQFF
TRBJ1-1 NA NA TRBV30 TGTGCCTGGAGTGTACTCCCCTCCGACAGATCGAACACTGAAGCTTTCTTT CAWSVLPSDRSNTEAFF
TRBJ2-6 NA NA TRBV15 TGTGCCACCAGCAGAGATAGAACAGGGAGCTCTGGGGCCAACGTCCTGACTTTC CATSRDRTGSSGANVLTF
TRBJ1-3 NA NA TRBV4-3 TGCGCCAGCAGCCACACGGGAAGCTACTCCTCTGGAAACACCATATATTTT CASSHTGSYSSGNTIYF
TRBJ2-5 NA NA TRBV7-2 TGTGCCAGCAGCCAACGTAGGACAGAAAAAGAGACCCAGTACTTC CASSQRRTEKETQYF
TRBJ1-2 many NA TRBV18 TGTGCCAGCTCACCAGAGTGGGCAAGGGGCACTAACTATGGCTACACCTTC CASSPEWARGTNYGYTF
TRBJ2-3 many NA TRBV11-3 TGTGCCAGCAGCTTCATGGGATCCACAGATACGCAGTATTTT CASSFMGSTDTQYF
TRBJ2-2 NA TRBD2 TRBV20-1 TGCAGTGCTACACGAACTAGCGGGAGTGACACCGGGGAGCTGTTTTTT CSATRTSGSDTGELFF
TRBJ2-1 few TRBD1 TRBV15 TGTGCCACCAGCAGAGACCTAGACAGGGGGAATGAGCAGTTCTTC CATSRDLDRGNEQFF